Included here is one T cell receptor (beta chain) sequence, with context. Antigen: not known. In germline, CDR1 is LGHNA, CDR2 YSLEER. This CDR3 is 15 amino acids long. Trimming removed 1 base from V and 4 bases from J, with 14 bases in between. RNA transcripts were the source from which TCR beta CDR3 regions were amplified. HTBI primers were employed in first-round RT-PCR, then a second-round multiplex PCR followed. MiXCR, applied by TCRdb to the multiplex PCR reads, yields one record per CDR3 protein. The table records approximately 700,000 distinct CDR3 sequences, about 40% of them present only once. PBMCs were density-gradient isolated from roughly 10 ml fresh blood. The data derive from a study of Graves' ophthalmopathy and Graves' hyperthyroidism. Study findings and constraints: A majority of expanded thyroid clonotypes exceeding 0.001 frequency were likewise present in blood.

Specimen: peripheral blood. V usage is TRBV4-3 and J usage is TRBJ2-7; D possibly corresponds to TRBD1 (5 bases). The sequence came from an adult man with Graves' ophthalmopathy. This chain's CDR3 is CASSQGSLGQYEQYF. CDR3 bases: TGCGCCAGCAGCCAAGGGAGTTTGGGGCAATACGAGCAGTACTTC.